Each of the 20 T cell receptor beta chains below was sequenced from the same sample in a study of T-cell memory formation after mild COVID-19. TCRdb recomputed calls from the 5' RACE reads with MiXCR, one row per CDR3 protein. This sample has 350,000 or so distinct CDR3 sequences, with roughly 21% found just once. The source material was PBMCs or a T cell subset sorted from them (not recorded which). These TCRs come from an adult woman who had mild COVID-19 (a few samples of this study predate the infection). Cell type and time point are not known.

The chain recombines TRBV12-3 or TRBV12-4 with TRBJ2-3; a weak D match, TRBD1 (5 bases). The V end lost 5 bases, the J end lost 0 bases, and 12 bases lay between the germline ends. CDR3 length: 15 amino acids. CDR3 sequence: CASSPTDSSTDTQYF. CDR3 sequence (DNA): TGTGCCAGCAGTCCGACAGATAGTAGCACAGATACGCAGTATTTT.

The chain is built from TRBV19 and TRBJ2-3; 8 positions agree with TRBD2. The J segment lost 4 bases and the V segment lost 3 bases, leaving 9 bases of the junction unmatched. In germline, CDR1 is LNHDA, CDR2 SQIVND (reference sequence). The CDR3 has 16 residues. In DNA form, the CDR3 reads TGTGCCAGTAGTATCTTCGGGGGGGCCGGTGCAGATACGCAGTATTTT. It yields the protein CASSIFGGAGADTQYF.

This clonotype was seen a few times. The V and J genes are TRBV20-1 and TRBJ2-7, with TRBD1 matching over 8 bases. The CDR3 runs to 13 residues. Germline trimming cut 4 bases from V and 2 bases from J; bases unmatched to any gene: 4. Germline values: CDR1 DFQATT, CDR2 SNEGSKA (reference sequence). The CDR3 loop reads CSATGGPTYEQYF. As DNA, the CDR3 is TGCAGTGCTACAGGGGGCCCCACCTACGAGCAGTACTTC.

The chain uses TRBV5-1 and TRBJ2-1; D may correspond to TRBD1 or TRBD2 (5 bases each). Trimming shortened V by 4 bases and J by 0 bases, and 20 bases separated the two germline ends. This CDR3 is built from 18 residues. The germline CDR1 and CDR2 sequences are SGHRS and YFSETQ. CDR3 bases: TGCGCCAGCAGCGCGCTACGAGGTAGGGACGGCTCCTACAATGAGCAGTTCTTC. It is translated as CASSALRGRDGSYNEQFF.

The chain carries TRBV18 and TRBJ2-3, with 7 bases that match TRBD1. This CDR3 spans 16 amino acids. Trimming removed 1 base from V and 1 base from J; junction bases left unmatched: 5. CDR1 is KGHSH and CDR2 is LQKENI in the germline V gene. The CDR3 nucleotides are TGTGCCAGCTCACCACGCCGGGACAGCCGCACAGATACGCAGTATTTT. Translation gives CASSPRRDSRTDTQYF.

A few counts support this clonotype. CDR3: CASTRVPGQGAYEQYF. The CDR3 region has the DNA TGTGCCAGCACCCGTGTTCCGGGACAGGGGGCATACGAGCAGTACTTC. This chain uses TRBV7-2 with TRBJ2-7, with TRBD1 matching 12 bases. CDR1 is SGHTA, CDR2 FQGNSA, per germline. V shed 7 bases and J 4 bases; nucleotides not matched to a gene: 11. The CDR3 length is 16 residues.

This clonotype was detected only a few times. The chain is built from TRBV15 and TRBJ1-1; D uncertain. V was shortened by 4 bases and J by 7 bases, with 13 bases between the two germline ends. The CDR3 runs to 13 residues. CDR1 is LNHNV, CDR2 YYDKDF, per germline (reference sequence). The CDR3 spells CATSTGPPYEAFF. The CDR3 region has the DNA TGTGCCACCAGCACCGGACCCCCATATGAAGCTTTCTTT.

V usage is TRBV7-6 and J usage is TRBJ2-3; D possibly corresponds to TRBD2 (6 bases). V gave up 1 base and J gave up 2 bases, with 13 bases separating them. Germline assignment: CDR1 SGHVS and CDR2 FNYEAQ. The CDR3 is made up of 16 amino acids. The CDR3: CASSLGTGVLTDTQYF. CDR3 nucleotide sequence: TGTGCCAGCAGCTTAGGGACGGGGGTGCTCACAGATACGCAGTATTTT. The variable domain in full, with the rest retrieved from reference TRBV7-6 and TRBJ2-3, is GAGVSQSPRYKVTKRGQDVALRCDPISGHVSLYWYRQALGQGPEFLTYFNYEAQQDKSGLPNDRFSAERPEGSISTLTIQRTEQRDSAMYRCASSLGTGVLTDTQYFGPGTRLTVL.

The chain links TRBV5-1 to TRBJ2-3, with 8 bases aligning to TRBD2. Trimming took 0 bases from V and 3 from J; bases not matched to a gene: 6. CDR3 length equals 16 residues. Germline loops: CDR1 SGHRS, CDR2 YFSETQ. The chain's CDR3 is CASSLGIAGFTDTQYF. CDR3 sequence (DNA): TGCGCCAGCAGCTTGGGGATAGCGGGATTTACAGATACGCAGTATTTT.

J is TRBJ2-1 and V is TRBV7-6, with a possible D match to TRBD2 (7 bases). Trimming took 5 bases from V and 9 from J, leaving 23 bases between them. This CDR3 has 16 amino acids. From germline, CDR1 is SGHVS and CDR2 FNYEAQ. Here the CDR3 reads CASSPDPGAGEGEQFF. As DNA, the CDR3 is TGTGCCAGCAGCCCTGACCCGGGGGCAGGGGAGGGTGAGCAGTTCTTC. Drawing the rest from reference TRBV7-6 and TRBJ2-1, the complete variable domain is GAGVSQSPRYKVTKRGQDVALRCDPISGHVSLYWYRQALGQGPEFLTYFNYEAQQDKSGLPNDRFSAERPEGSISTLTIQRTEQRDSAMYRCASSPDPGAGEGEQFFGPGTRLTVL.

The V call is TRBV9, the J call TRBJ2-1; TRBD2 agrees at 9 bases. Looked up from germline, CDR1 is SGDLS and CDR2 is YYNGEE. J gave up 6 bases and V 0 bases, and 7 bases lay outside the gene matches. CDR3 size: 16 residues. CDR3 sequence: CASSVEDASGINEQFF. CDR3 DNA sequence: TGTGCCAGCAGCGTAGAGGATGCTAGCGGGATCAATGAGCAGTTCTTC.

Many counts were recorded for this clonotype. The DNA for the CDR3 is TGTGCCAGCAGCTCACAGGGGGAAGAGACCCAGTACTTC. Translating gives CASSSQGEETQYF. V gene TRBV7-9 combines with J gene TRBJ2-5; 8 bases agree with TRBD1. V dropped 4 bases and J dropped 3; count of bases not matched to a gene: 1. The CDR3 consists of 13 residues. CDR1 is SEHNR and CDR2 is FQNEAQ in the germline V gene (reference sequence). Full variable domain (missing parts from reference TRBV7-9 and TRBJ2-5): DTGVSQNPRHKITKRGQNVTFRCDPISEHNRLYWYRQTLGQGPEFLTYFQNEAQLEKSRLLSDRFSAERPKGSFSTLEIQRTEQGDSAMYLCASSSQGEETQYFGPGTRLLVL.

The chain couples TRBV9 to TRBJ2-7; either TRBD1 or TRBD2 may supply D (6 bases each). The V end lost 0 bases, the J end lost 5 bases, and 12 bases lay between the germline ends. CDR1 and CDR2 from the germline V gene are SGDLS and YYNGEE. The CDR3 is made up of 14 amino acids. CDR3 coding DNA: TGTGCCAGCAGCGTAGCGGGGGCAGTCCACGAGCAGTACTTC. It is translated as CASSVAGAVHEQYF.

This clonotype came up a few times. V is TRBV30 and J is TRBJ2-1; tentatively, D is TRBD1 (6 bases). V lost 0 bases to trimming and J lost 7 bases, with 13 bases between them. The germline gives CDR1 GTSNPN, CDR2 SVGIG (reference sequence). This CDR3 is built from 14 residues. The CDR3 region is CAWSVRGGWNEQFF. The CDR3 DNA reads TGTGCCTGGAGTGTACGAGGGGGATGGAATGAGCAGTTCTTC.

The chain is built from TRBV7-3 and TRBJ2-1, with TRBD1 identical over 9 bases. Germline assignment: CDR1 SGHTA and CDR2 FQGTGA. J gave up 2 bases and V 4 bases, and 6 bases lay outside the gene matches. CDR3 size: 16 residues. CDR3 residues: CASSSGTGQPYNEQFF. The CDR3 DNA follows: TGTGCCAGCAGCTCCGGGACAGGGCAACCCTACAATGAGCAGTTCTTC.

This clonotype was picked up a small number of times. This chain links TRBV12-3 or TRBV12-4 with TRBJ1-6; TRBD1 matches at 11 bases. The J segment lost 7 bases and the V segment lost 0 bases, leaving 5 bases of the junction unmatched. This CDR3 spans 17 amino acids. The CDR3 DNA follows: TGTGCCAGCAGTTTAGCGTATAGGGACAGGGGGAATTCACCCCTCCACTTT. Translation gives CASSLAYRDRGNSPLHF.

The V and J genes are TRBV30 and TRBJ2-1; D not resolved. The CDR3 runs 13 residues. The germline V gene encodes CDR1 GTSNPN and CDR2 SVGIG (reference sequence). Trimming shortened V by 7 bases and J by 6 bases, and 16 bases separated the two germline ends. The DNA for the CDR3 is TGTGCCTTCACCTTTCCCCGGAGCAATGAGCAGTTCTTC. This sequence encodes CAFTFPRSNEQFF.

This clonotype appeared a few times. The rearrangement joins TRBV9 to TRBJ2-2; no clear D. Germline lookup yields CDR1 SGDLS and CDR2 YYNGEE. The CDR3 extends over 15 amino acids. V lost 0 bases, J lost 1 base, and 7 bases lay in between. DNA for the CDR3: TGTGCCAGCAGCGTAGCTACAATGAACACCGGGGAGCTGTTTTTT. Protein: CASSVATMNTGELFF. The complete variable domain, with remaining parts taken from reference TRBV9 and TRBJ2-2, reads DSGVTQTPKHLITATGQRVTLRCSPRSGDLSVYWYQQSLDQGLQFLIQYYNGEERAKGNILERFSAQQFPDLHSELNLSSLELGDSALYFCASSVATMNTGELFFGEGSRLTVL.

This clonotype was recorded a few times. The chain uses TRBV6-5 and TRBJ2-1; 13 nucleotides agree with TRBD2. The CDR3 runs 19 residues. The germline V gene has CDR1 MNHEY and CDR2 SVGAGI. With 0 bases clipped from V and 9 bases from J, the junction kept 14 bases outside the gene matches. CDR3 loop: CASSYSLDRGLAGSSEQFF. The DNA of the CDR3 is TGTGCCAGCAGTTACTCCCTCGACAGGGGACTAGCGGGGTCCTCTGAGCAGTTCTTC.

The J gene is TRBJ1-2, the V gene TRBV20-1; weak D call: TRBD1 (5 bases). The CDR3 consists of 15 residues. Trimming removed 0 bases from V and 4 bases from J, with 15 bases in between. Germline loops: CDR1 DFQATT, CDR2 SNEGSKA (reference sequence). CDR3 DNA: TGCAGTGCTAGAGATGGGGCCCTAGGCGGCTATGGCTACACCTTC. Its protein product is CSARDGALGGYGYTF.